These T cell receptor beta chains were read from a single sample in a study of cytomegalovirus exposure and HLA in healthy donors. Clones were read by immunoSEQ multiplex PCR, and TCRdb kept only the in-frame ones, dropping some. The sample gives some 160,000 clones, over 60% of which show up once; roughly 2.1% is in the top ten. Sequenced material: PBMCs. These receptors originate from a man in his forties in good health and CMV-seronegative. CDR3s leave out the opening cysteine and the closing phenylalanine or tryptophan.

J gene: TRBJ1-3
CDR3 length: 12
V gene: TRBV7-9
CDR3 protein: ASRPLPGGNTIY

J gene: TRBJ2-5
CDR3 length: 14
V gene: TRBV2
CDR3 protein: ASKKSSGGYQETQY

J gene: TRBJ2-5
CDR3 length: 13
V gene: TRBV10-3
CDR3 protein: AIGGGAGGQETQY

J gene: TRBJ2-7
CDR3 length: 12
V gene: TRBV13
CDR3 protein: ASSLQGARYEQY

J gene: TRBJ2-7
CDR3 length: 12
V gene: TRBV5-6
CDR3 protein: ASKGGLSSYEQY

J gene: TRBJ2-5
CDR3 length: 11
V gene: TRBV19
CDR3 protein: ASSIVGGETQY

J gene: TRBJ2-5
CDR3 length: 11
V gene: TRBV7-9
CDR3 protein: ASSAGLQETQY

J gene: TRBJ2-7
CDR3 length: 12
V gene: TRBV12-2
CDR3 protein: ASRLDRGSNEQY

J gene: TRBJ2-1
CDR3 length: 14
V gene: TRBV6-1
CDR3 protein: ASSEVLLAGGHEQF

J gene: TRBJ2-7
CDR3 length: 13
V gene: TRBV15
CDR3 protein: ATSRGASGVYEQY

J gene: TRBJ2-1
CDR3 length: 13
V gene: TRBV7-8
CDR3 protein: ASSPWAQGENEQF

J gene: TRBJ2-2
CDR3 length: 13
V gene: TRBV2
CDR3 protein: ASRDTDRNTGELF

J gene: TRBJ2-5
CDR3 length: 12
V gene: TRBV25-1
CDR3 protein: ASAQLSGQETQY

J gene: TRBJ1-1
CDR3 length: 13
V gene: TRBV9
CDR3 protein: ASSPRSKANTEAF

J gene: TRBJ1-1
CDR3 length: 14
V gene: TRBV5-1
CDR3 protein: ASSLAGGALNTEAF

J gene: TRBJ2-2
CDR3 length: 14
V gene: TRBV7-9
CDR3 protein: ASSPKARQRIGELF

J gene: TRBJ1-5
CDR3 length: 12
V gene: TRBV30
CDR3 protein: AWSLQGGNQPQH

J gene: TRBJ2-3
CDR3 length: 16
V gene: TRBV18
CDR3 protein: ASSPKFSGTSGTDTQY

J gene: TRBJ1-6
CDR3 length: 14
V gene: TRBV4-3
CDR3 protein: ASSQDLSRNNSPLH

J gene: TRBJ2-7
CDR3 length: 12
V gene: TRBV11-2
CDR3 protein: ASSLNRAAYEQY

J gene: TRBJ2-7
CDR3 length: 11
V gene: TRBV2
CDR3 protein: ASSPIGGYEQY

J gene: TRBJ2-3
CDR3 length: 15
V gene: TRBV6-1
CDR3 protein: ASSEALPRGGGYTQY

J gene: TRBJ2-7
CDR3 length: 15
V gene: TRBV12-5
CDR3 protein: ASGLTTGGTPHGEQY

J gene: TRBJ2-5
CDR3 length: 12
V gene: TRBV5-1
CDR3 protein: ASSTGTGQETQY

J gene: TRBJ1-1
CDR3 length: 12
V gene: TRBV5-1
CDR3 protein: ASSLGAGSTEAF

J gene: TRBJ2-7
CDR3 length: 11
V gene: TRBV2
CDR3 protein: ASRGQGAAEQY

J gene: TRBJ2-7
CDR3 length: 13
V gene: TRBV4-2
CDR3 protein: ASSQWGRGNWEQY

J gene: TRBJ2-7
CDR3 length: 12
V gene: TRBV5-6
CDR3 protein: ASSLTSGSLEQY

J gene: TRBJ2-4
CDR3 length: 14
V gene: TRBV6-5
CDR3 protein: ASSYTQQGAVYIQY

J gene: TRBJ2-7
CDR3 length: 10
V gene: TRBV7-2
CDR3 protein: ASSGSGYEQY

J gene: TRBJ1-1
CDR3 length: 14
V gene: TRBV10-3
CDR3 protein: AISEFQQPMNTEAF

J gene: TRBJ1-1
CDR3 length: 11
V gene: TRBV9
CDR3 protein: ASSVHRNTEAF

J gene: TRBJ2-6
CDR3 length: 15
V gene: TRBV6-1
CDR3 protein: ASSDQSGSPGANVLT

J gene: TRBJ2-4
CDR3 length: 13
V gene: TRBV28
CDR3 protein: ASSLSTGGKNIQY

J gene: TRBJ2-5
CDR3 length: 12
V gene: TRBV19
CDR3 protein: ASSIMGAGETQY

J gene: TRBJ1-1
CDR3 length: 16
V gene: TRBV10-3
CDR3 protein: AISESHPGPELNTEAF

J gene: TRBJ1-3
CDR3 length: 12
V gene: TRBV10-3
CDR3 protein: AITQGFSGNTIY

J gene: TRBJ2-5
CDR3 length: 13
V gene: TRBV2
CDR3 protein: ASSEGGGRLETQY

J gene: TRBJ2-7
CDR3 length: 13
V gene: TRBV9
CDR3 protein: ASSPRRDRGWGQY

J gene: TRBJ2-6
CDR3 length: 14
V gene: TRBV9
CDR3 protein: ASSGGVLSGANVLT

J gene: TRBJ2-7
CDR3 length: 13
V gene: TRBV28
CDR3 protein: ASSDRTSGRHEQY

J gene: TRBJ2-7
CDR3 length: 13
V gene: TRBV6-6
CDR3 protein: ASSPRAGGQGEQY

J gene: TRBJ2-5
CDR3 length: 13
V gene: TRBV5-1
CDR3 protein: ASSSQGLASETQY

J gene: TRBJ1-1
CDR3 length: 12
V gene: TRBV27
CDR3 protein: ASSPLQGGTEAF

J gene: TRBJ2-7
CDR3 length: 11
V gene: TRBV6-1
CDR3 protein: ASRGSGGYEQY

J gene: TRBJ1-1
CDR3 length: 10
V gene: TRBV28
CDR3 protein: ASSFLITEAF

J gene: TRBJ1-5
CDR3 length: 13
V gene: TRBV5-1
CDR3 protein: ASSPDSTSNQPQH